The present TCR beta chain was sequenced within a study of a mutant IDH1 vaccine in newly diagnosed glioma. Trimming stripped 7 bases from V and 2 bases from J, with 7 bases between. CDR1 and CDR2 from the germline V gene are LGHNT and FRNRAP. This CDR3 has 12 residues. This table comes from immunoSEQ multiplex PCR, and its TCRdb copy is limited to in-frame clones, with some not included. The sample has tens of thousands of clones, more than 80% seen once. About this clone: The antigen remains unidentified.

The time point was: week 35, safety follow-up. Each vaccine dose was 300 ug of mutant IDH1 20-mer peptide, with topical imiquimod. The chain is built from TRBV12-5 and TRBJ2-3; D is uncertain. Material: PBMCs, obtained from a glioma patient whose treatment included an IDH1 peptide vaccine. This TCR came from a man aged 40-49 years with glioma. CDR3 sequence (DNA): TGTGCTAGTGCCGTAACCACAGATACGCAGTATTTT. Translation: CASAVTTDTQYF.